This T cell receptor beta chain appears in the sequencing data of a study of Tregs in tolerant kidney transplant recipients. This clone appeared once. The protocol was immunoSEQ multiplex PCR, while the TCRdb copy is restricted to in-frame clones and leaves out a portion. The table shows around 230,000 clones, with about 80% occurring only once. Per germline, CDR1 LNHDA and CDR2 SQIVND (reference sequence). The length of the CDR3 is 18 residues. The V and J ends lost 7 bases and 2 bases, in that order; junction bases with no gene match: 14. Thawed PBMCs were FACS-sorted into unstimulated CD4+CD25+CD127- regulatory T cells, CD4+CD25- non-regulatory cells, CD4 and CD8 cells.

The receptor was isolated from a human donor in good health. Sequences were obtained from CD4+ T cells from blood. The gene calls are TRBV19 and TRBJ2-2; TRBD1 matches at 9 bases. CDR3 DNA: TGTGCCAGTACTACACTACCGGGACAGGGCGGTAACACCGGGGAGCTGTTTTTT. Translation gives CASTTLPGQGGNTGELFF.